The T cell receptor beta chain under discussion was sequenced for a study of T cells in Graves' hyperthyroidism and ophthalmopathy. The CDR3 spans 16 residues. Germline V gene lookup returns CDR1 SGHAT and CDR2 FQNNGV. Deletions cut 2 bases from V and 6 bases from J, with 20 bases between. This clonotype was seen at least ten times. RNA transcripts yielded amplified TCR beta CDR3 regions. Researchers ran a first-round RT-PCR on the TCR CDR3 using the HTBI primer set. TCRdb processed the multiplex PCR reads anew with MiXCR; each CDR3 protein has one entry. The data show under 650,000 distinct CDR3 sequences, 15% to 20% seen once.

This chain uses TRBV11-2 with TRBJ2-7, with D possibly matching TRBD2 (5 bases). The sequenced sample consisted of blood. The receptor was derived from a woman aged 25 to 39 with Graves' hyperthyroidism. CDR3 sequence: CASSLNSGDYSVEQYF. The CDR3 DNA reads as TGTGCCAGCAGCTTAAATTCTGGCGACTACTCTGTCGAGCAGTACTTC.